Detailed here is one T cell receptor (beta chain). The V gene lost 5 bases and the J gene lost 5 bases, with 20 bases spanning the gap. This CDR3 contains 16 residues. This sample is drawn from a study of blood T cells in healthy people across ages. Primers used in a second PCR of roughly 6 to 11 cycles were a sample-barcoded 5' primer and a J-beta primer mix. TCRdb reprocessed the 5' RACE reads with MiXCR, giving one entry per CDR3 protein. Of approximately 900,000 distinct CDR3 sequences in the sample, almost 30% are singletons; the top ten hold roughly a tenth. These data also featured in a second study, about T cells of mothers and their children.

The V call is TRBV12-3 or TRBV12-4, the J call TRBJ2-3; D remains ambiguous. This TCR was sampled from a woman aged 40 to 50 in good health. Sequenced material: blood. This CDR3 is CASSRNPGLGLDTQYF. Written as DNA, the CDR3 is TGTGCCAGCAGTAGAAACCCGGGCCTCGGTCTAGATACGCAGTATTTT.